The 21 T cell receptor beta chains listed next were all sequenced from one sample in a study of cytomegalovirus exposure and HLA in healthy donors. Only in-frame clones appear in the TCRdb table, and some are missing; sequencing was by immunoSEQ multiplex PCR. Here the sample spans 35,000 to 55,000 clones, approximately 93% being singletons. Sequences were obtained from PBMCs. These receptors were taken from a woman between 18 and 29 years old in good health and CMV-seronegative.

The chain is built from TRBV2 and TRBJ2-5; TRBD2 agrees at 8 bases. V dropped 3 bases and J dropped 5; count of bases not matched to a gene: 8. The CDR3 totals 15 residues. The germline V gene has CDR1 SNHLY and CDR2 FYNNEI. The CDR3 region has the DNA TGTGCCAGCAGTGAGGGACGGGGGGGGATTGAGACCCAGTACTTC. Protein sequence: CASSEGRGGIETQYF. The full variable domain, with the rest looked up from reference TRBV2 and TRBJ2-5, is EPEVTQTPSHQVTQMGQEVILRCVPISNHLYFYWYRQILGQKVEFLVSFYNNEISEKSEIFDDQFSVERPDGSNFTLKIRSTKLEDSAMYFCASSEGRGGIETQYFGPGTRLLVL.

The V call is TRBV6-6, the J call TRBJ1-1; D is undetermined. The V gene lost 0 bases and the J gene lost 1 base, with 9 bases spanning the gap. The CDR3 has 15 residues. Germline V gives CDR1 MNHNY, CDR2 SVGAGI (reference sequence). CDR3 bases: TGTGCCAGCAGTTACTCGAACGGGGAGAACACTGAAGCTTTCTTT. Its protein is CASSYSNGENTEAFF.

The chain joins TRBV5-1 to TRBJ1-4; 7 nucleotides align to TRBD1. Germline V gene data show CDR1 as SGHRS and CDR2 as YFSETQ. The CDR3 length is 17 residues. V shed 2 bases and J 4 bases; nucleotides not matched to a gene: 11. CDR3 sequence: CASSFNPNRGLNEKLFF. The CDR3 DNA reads TGCGCCAGCAGCTTCAATCCAAACAGGGGCCTTAATGAAAAACTGTTTTTT.

The V and J genes are TRBV15 and TRBJ2-3, with 12 bases matching TRBD1. CDR1 and CDR2 (germline): LNHNV, YYDKDF (reference sequence). The length of the CDR3 is 17 residues. Trimming at V came to 5 bases and at J to 4 bases, leaving 10 bases not matched to a gene. CDR3 in amino acids: CATSLKGTGGFADTQYF. CDR3 bases: TGTGCCACCAGCCTAAAGGGGACAGGGGGCTTCGCAGATACGCAGTATTTT.

The rearrangement joins TRBV5-1 to TRBJ2-1, with D possibly TRBD2 on 5 matching bases. V was clipped by 0 bases and J by 0 bases, with 10 bases between them. From germline, CDR1 is SGHRS and CDR2 YFSETQ. The CDR3 totals 16 residues. The CDR3: CASSLAWESSYNEQFF. The CDR3 nucleotides read TGCGCCAGCAGCTTGGCCTGGGAGAGCTCCTACAATGAGCAGTTCTTC.

This clone has just a few counts. J is TRBJ2-3 and V is TRBV6-4; 8 bases line up with TRBD1. Trimming took 6 bases from V and 2 from J; bases not matched to a gene: 7. Germline V CDR1 and CDR2: MRHNA, SNTAGT. The CDR3 is made up of 15 amino acids. The CDR3 reads CASSHEGQATDTQYF. The CDR3 DNA reads TGTGCCAGCAGCCATGAGGGACAGGCCACAGATACGCAGTATTTT.

The gene calls are TRBV7-6 and TRBJ2-1, with 7 bases aligning to TRBD1. Germline trimming cut 5 bases from V and 13 bases from J; bases unmatched to any gene: 8. The CDR3 runs to 12 residues. Germline CDR1 SGHVS, CDR2 FNYEAQ. CDR3 region: CASSPTQGIQFF. The CDR3 nucleotides read TGTGCCAGCAGCCCCACACAGGGGATACAGTTCTTC.

The rearrangement joins TRBV7-2 to TRBJ2-7, with 7 nucleotides matching TRBD2. Per germline, CDR1 SGHTA and CDR2 FQGNSA. Unmatched junction bases numbered 7, after V lost 0 bases and J lost 5 bases. The CDR3 totals 15 residues. The CDR3 DNA reads as TGTGCCAGCAGCTTAGCTGGCGGGAGAAACCACGAGCAGTACTTC. It yields the protein CASSLAGGRNHEQYF.

V is TRBV7-9 and J is TRBJ1-4, with 7 bases that match TRBD1. Germline assignment: CDR1 SEHNR and CDR2 FQNEAQ (reference sequence). The CDR3 consists of 14 residues. The trim removed 3 bases at V and 2 bases at J, leaving 0 bases unmatched. CDR3 in amino acids: CASSLDRTNEKLFF. The CDR3 DNA sequence: TGTGCCAGCAGCTTGGACAGGACTAATGAAAAACTGTTTTTT. Looking up the rest from reference TRBV7-9 and TRBJ1-4 gives the full variable domain: DTGVSQNPRHKITKRGQNVTFRCDPISEHNRLYWYRQTLGQGPEFLTYFQNEAQLEKSRLLSDRFSAERPKGSFSTLEIQRTEQGDSAMYLCASSLDRTNEKLFFGSGTQLSVL.

The V call is TRBV27, the J call TRBJ1-2, with 8 bases lining up with TRBD1. Germline CDR1 and CDR2: MNHEY and SMNVEV (reference sequence). Germline trimming cut 5 bases from V and 3 bases from J; bases unmatched to any gene: 8. This CDR3 has 15 amino acids. CDR3 loop: CASSIKTGDDYGYTF. CDR3 nucleotide sequence: TGTGCCAGCAGTATCAAGACAGGGGATGACTATGGCTACACCTTC.

The chain employs TRBV15 and TRBJ2-5, with D possibly TRBD2 on 6 matching bases. V dropped 8 bases and J dropped 3 bases, with 16 bases sitting between them. CDR1 LNHNV and CDR2 YYDKDF come from the germline V gene (reference sequence). The CDR3 spans 14 residues. This chain's CDR3 is CATGPGTQKETQYF. The DNA of the CDR3 is TGTGCCACCGGACCCGGGACTCAAAAAGAGACCCAGTACTTC.

The rearrangement joins TRBV7-2 to TRBJ2-2; D possibly corresponds to TRBD1 (5 bases). The V gene's germline CDR1 is SGHTA and CDR2 FQGNSA. V shed 1 base and J shed 2 bases, with 8 bases lying between them. This CDR3 spans 15 amino acids. The chain's CDR3 is CASSLGDRNTGELFF. The CDR3 DNA sequence: TGTGCCAGCAGCTTAGGAGACAGAAACACCGGGGAGCTGTTTTTT.

The chain recombines TRBV5-1 with TRBJ2-5; tentative D call: TRBD1 (6 bases). CDR1 is SGHRS and CDR2 is YFSETQ in the germline V gene. Trimming cost V 4 bases and J 4 bases, with 14 bases left between them. The CDR3 has 14 amino acids. In nucleotides, the CDR3 is TGCGCCAGCAGCCCGGACAGCCACCGAGAGACCCAGTACTTC. Translation: CASSPDSHRETQYF.

The CDR3 bases are TGTGCCAGCAGTCCTAGCGGGGGGACCATCAATGAGCAGTTCTTC. This encodes CASSPSGGTINEQFF. The chain uses TRBV7-3 and TRBJ2-1, with 11 bases that match TRBD2. The germline V gene encodes CDR1 SGHTA and CDR2 FQGTGA. V shed 6 bases and J 6 bases; nucleotides not matched to a gene: 7. The CDR3 spans 15 residues.

This rearrangement joins TRBV5-6 to TRBJ1-5; 8 nucleotides match TRBD1. The CDR3 consists of 18 residues. J lost 2 bases, V lost 4 bases, and 14 bases had no gene match. Germline loops: CDR1 SGHDT, CDR2 YYEEEE. The CDR3 protein is CASSIARGRGTGNQPQHF. DNA for the CDR3: TGTGCCAGCAGCATAGCCAGGGGGCGGGGAACGGGCAATCAGCCCCAGCATTTT.

This clone was found once. The chain recombines TRBV5-1 with TRBJ1-4; D call uncertain. V gave up 0 bases and J gave up 0 bases, with 9 bases separating them. There are 16 residues in the CDR3. Germline V CDR1 and CDR2: SGHRS, YFSETQ. This CDR3 is CASSLEPQATNEKLFF. The CDR3 region has the DNA TGCGCCAGCAGCTTGGAACCCCAGGCAACTAATGAAAAACTGTTTTTT. Looking up the rest from reference TRBV5-1 and TRBJ1-4 gives the full variable domain: KAGVTQTPRYLIKTRGQQVTLSCSPISGHRSVSWYQQTPGQGLQFLFEYFSETQRNKGNFPGRFSGRQFSNSRSEMNVSTLELGDSALYLCASSLEPQATNEKLFFGSGTQLSVL.

This chain joins TRBV5-4 and TRBJ2-2; 8 bases agree with TRBD1. This CDR3 has 16 residues. Germline CDR1 is SGHNT and CDR2 is YYREEE (reference sequence). The ends lost 1 base at V and 5 bases at J; junction bases unmatched: 7. CDR3 in amino acids: CASSLFTGGKTGELFF. The CDR3 nucleotides are TGTGCCAGCAGCTTGTTTACAGGGGGAAAAACCGGGGAGCTGTTTTTT.

The rearrangement uses TRBV12-5 and TRBJ1-1; tentatively, D is TRBD1 (5 bases). Between the trimmed V and J ends, which lost 7 bases and 3 bases, there was a span of 12 bases. CDR1 is LGHNT and CDR2 is FRNRAP in the germline V gene. The CDR3 loop spans 13 amino acids. The CDR3 coding sequence is TGTGCTAGTGCCTCGTGGGGGGACACTGAAGCTTTCTTT. It yields the protein CASASWGDTEAFF.

CDR3 coding DNA: TGTGCCAGCAGCCTGGACAGGGGGGGAGGCTACACCTTC. It specifies CASSLDRGGGYTF. The chain combines TRBV28 with TRBJ1-2; 10 nucleotides agree with TRBD1. The CDR3 contains 13 residues. Germline trimming cut 6 bases from V and 8 bases from J; bases unmatched to any gene: 6. CDR1 is MDHEN, CDR2 SYDVKM, per germline.

The V and J genes are TRBV6-1 and TRBJ1-1; D is unresolved. Germline V gene sequence: CDR1 MNHNS, CDR2 SASEGT. The CDR3 consists of 14 residues. V was pared by 0 bases and J by 3 bases, with 8 bases between. In DNA, the CDR3 is TGTGCCAGCAGTGAAGCCCTTCCTCACACTGAAGCTTTCTTT. Protein sequence: CASSEALPHTEAFF.

The V gene is TRBV11-2, the J gene TRBJ1-5, with 10 bases that match TRBD1. V trimming: 3 bases; J trimming: 0 bases; junction bases outside the gene matches: 2. The germline CDR1 and CDR2 sequences are SGHAT and FQNNGV. The CDR3 contains 16 residues. This CDR3 is CASSFGTGASNQPQHF. The DNA of the CDR3 is TGTGCCAGCAGCTTCGGGACAGGGGCTAGCAATCAGCCCCAGCATTTT.